The T cell receptor (beta chain) described here comes from a study of identical twins. A universal primer binding site was introduced by template switching. The final cDNA contained unique molecular identifiers. TCRdb reprocessed the 5' RACE reads with MiXCR, giving one entry per CDR3 protein. This table has 1,800,000 or so distinct CDR3 sequences, about 32% appearing once. General observations from the study: Those out-of-frame alpha sequences shared by twins showed an excess of low generation probability. Twins showed weaker excess sharing in their beta out-of-frame sequences. Modelling approaches yielded underestimates of out-of-frame TCR alpha sharing between monozygotic twins.

V gave up 3 bases and J gave up 4 bases, with 6 bases separating them. This CDR3 region has 12 residues. Germline CDR1 and CDR2: SGHRS and YFSETQ. Many counts were recorded for this clonotype. Antigen specificity is unknown. This receptor was identified in a newborn girl in good health. The chain is built from TRBV5-1 and TRBJ2-3; D is uncertain. The material sequenced was cord blood. The CDR3 is CASSSEADTQYF. CDR3 DNA sequence: TGCGCCAGCAGCTCAGAAGCAGATACGCAGTATTTT.